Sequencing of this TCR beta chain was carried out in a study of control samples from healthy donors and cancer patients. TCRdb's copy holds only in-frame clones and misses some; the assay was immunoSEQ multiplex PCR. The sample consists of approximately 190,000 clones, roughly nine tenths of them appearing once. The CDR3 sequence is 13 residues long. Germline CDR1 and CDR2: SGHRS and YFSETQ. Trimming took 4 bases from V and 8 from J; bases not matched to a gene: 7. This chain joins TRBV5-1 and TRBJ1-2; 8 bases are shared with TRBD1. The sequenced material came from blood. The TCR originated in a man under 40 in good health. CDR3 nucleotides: TGCGCCAGCAGCCCGACAGGGGCTGGCGGCTACACCTTC. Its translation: CASSPTGAGGYTF. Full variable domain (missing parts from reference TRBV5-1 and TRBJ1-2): KAGVTQTPRYLIKTRGQQVTLSCSPISGHRSVSWYQQTPGQGLQFLFEYFSETQRNKGNFPGRFSGRQFSNSRSEMNVSTLELGDSALYLCASSPTGAGGYTFGSGTRLTVV.